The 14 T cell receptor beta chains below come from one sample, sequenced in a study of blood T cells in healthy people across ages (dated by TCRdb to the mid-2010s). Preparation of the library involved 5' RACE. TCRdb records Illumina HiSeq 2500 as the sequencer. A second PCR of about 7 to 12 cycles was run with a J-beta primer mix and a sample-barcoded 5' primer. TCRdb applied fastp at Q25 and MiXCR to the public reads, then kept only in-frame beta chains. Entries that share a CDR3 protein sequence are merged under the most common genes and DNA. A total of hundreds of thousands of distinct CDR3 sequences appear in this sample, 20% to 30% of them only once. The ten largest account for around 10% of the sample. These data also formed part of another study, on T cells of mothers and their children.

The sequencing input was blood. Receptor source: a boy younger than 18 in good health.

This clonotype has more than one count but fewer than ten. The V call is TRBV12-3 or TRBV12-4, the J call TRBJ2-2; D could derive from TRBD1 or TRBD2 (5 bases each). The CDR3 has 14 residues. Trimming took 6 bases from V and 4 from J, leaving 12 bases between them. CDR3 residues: CASRTGTSTGELFF. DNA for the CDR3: TGTGCCAGCAGAACCGGGACGAGCACCGGGGAGCTGTTTTTT.

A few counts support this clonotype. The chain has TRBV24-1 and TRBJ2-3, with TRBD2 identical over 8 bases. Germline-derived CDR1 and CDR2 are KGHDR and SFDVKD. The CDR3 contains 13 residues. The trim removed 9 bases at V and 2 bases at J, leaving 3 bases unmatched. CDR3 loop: CATGSGITDTQYF. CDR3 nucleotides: TGTGCCACCGGTAGCGGGATCACAGATACGCAGTATTTT.

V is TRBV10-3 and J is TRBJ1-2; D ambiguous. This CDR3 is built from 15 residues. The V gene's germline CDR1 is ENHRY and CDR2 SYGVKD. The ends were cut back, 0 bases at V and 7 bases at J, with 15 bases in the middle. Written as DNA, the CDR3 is TGTGCCATCAGTGAGTCGAGTTCTGGGCCAGGTGGCTACACCTTC. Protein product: CAISESSSGPGGYTF.

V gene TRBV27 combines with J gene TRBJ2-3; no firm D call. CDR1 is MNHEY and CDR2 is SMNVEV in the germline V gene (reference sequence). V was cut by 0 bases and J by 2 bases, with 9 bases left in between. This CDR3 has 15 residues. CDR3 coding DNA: TGTGCCAGCAGTTTATCATCCAGATTCACAGATACGCAGTATTTT. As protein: CASSLSSRFTDTQYF.

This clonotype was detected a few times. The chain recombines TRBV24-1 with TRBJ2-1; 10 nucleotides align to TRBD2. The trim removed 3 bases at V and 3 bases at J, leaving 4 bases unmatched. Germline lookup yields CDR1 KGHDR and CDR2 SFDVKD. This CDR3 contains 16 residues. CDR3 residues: CATSDPGTSVYNEQFF. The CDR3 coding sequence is TGTGCCACCAGTGATCCCGGGACTAGCGTCTACAATGAGCAGTTCTTC.

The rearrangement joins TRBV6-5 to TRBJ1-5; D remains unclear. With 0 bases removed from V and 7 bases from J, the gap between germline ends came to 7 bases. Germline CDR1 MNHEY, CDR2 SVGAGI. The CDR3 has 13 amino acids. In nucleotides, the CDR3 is TGTGCCAGCAGTTACTCGAGCGACCAGCCCCAGCATTTT. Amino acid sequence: CASSYSSDQPQHF.

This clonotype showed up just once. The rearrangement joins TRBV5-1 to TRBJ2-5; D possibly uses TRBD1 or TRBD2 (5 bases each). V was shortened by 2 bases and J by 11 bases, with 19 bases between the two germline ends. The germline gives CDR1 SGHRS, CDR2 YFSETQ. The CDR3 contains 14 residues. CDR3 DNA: TGCGCCAGCAGCTTCCAGGGTGCTGATTGGGAGCAGTACTTC. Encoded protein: CASSFQGADWEQYF.

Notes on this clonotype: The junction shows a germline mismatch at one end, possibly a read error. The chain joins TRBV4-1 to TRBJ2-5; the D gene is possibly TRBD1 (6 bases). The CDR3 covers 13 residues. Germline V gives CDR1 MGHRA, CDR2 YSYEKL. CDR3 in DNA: TGCGCCAGCAGCCCAGAGGACAGTAGGAAGTGCGACTTC. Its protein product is CASSPEDSRKCDF.

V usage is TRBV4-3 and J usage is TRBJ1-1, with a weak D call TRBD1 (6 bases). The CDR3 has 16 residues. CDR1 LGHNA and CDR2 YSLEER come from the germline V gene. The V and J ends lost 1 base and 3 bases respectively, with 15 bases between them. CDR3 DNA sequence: TGCGCCAGCAGCCAAGGTGAGGAGGGGGACCACACTGAAGCTTTCTTT. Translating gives CASSQGEEGDHTEAFF.

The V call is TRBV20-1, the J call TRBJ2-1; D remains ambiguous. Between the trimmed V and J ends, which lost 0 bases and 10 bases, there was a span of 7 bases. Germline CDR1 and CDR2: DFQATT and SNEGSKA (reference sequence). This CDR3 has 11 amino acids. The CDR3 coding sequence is TGCAGTGCTAGAGACGGCAGGGAGCAGTTCTTC. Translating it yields CSARDGREQFF.

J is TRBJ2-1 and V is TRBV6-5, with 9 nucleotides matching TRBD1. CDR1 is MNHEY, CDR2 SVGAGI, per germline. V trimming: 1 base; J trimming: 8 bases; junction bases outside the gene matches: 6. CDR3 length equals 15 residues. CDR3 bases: TGTGCCAGCAGTTACTTGGGACAGGGTGCCCATGAGCAGTTCTTC. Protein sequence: CASSYLGQGAHEQFF.

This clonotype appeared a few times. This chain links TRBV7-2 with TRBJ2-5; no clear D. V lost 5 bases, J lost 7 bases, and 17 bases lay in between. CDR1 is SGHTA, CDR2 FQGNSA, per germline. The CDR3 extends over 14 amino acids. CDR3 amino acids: CASSPDPGVTTQYF. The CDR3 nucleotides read TGTGCCAGCAGCCCCGACCCTGGGGTCACGACCCAGTACTTC.

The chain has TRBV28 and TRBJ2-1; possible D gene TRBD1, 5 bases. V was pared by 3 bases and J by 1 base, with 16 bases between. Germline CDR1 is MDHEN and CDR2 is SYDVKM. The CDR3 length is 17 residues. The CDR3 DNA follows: TGTGCCAGCAGTTTTAATCCGACAGCCCTATCCTACAATGAGCAGTTCTTC. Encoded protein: CASSFNPTALSYNEQFF.

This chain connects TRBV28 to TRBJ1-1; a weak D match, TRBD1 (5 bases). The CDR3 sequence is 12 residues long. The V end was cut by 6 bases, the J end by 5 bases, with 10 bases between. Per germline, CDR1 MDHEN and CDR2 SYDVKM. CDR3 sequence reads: CASSKSGTEAFF. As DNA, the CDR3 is TGTGCCAGCAGCAAATCAGGGACTGAAGCTTTCTTT.